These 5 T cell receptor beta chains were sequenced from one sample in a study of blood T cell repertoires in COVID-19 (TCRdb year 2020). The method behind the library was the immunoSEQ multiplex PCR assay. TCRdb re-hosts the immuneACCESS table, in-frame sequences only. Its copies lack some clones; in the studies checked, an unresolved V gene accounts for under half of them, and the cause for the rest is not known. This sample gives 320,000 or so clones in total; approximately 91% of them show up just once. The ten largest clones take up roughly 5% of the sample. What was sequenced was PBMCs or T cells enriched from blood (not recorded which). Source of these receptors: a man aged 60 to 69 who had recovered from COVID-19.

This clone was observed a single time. The CDR3 region is CASSRGGEKLFF. The CDR3 coding sequence is TGTGCCAGCAGCCGCGGAGGCGAAAAACTGTTTTTT. The V and J genes are TRBV7-3 and TRBJ1-4; no definite D call. Germline values: CDR1 SGHTA, CDR2 FQGTGA. This CDR3 has 12 amino acids. Trimming pared 5 bases from V and 8 bases from J, leaving 9 bases between.

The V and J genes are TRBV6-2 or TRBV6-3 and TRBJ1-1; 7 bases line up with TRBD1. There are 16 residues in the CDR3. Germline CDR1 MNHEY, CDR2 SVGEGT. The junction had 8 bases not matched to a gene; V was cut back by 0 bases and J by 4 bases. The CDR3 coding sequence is TGTGCCAGCAGTTACTCGATGGGGACAGTAAGCACTGAAGCTTTCTTT. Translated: CASSYSMGTVSTEAFF.

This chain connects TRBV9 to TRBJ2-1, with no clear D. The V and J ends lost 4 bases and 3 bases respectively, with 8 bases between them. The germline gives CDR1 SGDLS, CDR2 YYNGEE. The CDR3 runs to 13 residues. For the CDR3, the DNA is TGTGCCAGCAGCCTTCGACTCTACAATGAGCAGTTCTTC. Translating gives CASSLRLYNEQFF.

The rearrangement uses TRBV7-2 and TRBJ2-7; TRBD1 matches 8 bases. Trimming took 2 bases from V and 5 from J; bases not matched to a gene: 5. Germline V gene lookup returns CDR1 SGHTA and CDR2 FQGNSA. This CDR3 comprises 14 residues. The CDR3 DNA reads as TGTGCCAGCAGCTTAATAGGACAGGGCCACGAGCAGTACTTC. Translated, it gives CASSLIGQGHEQYF.

CDR3 region: CASSSKIGRDTQYF. The CDR3, as DNA: TGTGCCAGCAGTTCAAAAATTGGCAGGGATACGCAGTATTTT. The genes are TRBV7-2 and TRBJ2-3, with D unresolved. V lost 6 bases, J lost 6 bases, and 16 bases lay in between. In germline, CDR1 is SGHTA, CDR2 FQGNSA. The CDR3 runs 14 residues.